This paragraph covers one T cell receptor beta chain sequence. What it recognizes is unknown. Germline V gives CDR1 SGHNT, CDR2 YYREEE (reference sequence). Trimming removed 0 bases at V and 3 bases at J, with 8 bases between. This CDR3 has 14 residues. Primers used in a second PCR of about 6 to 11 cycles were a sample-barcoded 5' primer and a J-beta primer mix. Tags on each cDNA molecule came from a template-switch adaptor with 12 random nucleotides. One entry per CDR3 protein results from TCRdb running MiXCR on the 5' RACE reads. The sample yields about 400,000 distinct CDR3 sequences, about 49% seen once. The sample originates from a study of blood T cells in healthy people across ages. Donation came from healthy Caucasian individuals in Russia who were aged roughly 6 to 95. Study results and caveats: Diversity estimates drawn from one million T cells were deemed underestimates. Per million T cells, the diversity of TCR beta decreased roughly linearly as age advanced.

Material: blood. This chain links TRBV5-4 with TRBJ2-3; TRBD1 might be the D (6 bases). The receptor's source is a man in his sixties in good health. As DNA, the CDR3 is TGTGCCAGCAGCTTGGACAGGGTGACAGATACGCAGTATTTT. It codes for CASSLDRVTDTQYF. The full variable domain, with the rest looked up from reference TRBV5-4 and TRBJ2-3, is ETGVTQSPTHLIKTRGQQVTLRCSSQSGHNTVSWYQQALGQGPQFIFQYYREEENGRGNFPPRFSGLQFPNYSSELNVNALELDDSALYLCASSLDRVTDTQYFGPGTRLTVL.